This T cell receptor (beta chain) was sequenced in a study of cytomegalovirus exposure and HLA in healthy donors (dated by TCRdb to the late 2010s). Regarding the study in general: In an earlier analysis of several hundred of the donors, approximately 300 Gb of sequence data and 117 million unique TCR beta sequences from about 179 million T cells were reported. Across some 400 genotyped donors of the cohort, an average of about 240,000 unique TCR beta nucleotide sequences per donor were sequenced, and around 19% of those sequences were non-productive. Of the roughly 410 genotyped donors, more than 75% were placed in the genetic ancestry cluster associated with self-reported Caucasian donors. The aim of the study was to test whether cataloging public T cell receptors could identify signatures of past pathogen exposure. In addition to the first cohort of around 670 subjects, a separate validation cohort of approximately 120 different subjects was used. The number of typed donors differed by locus: roughly 620-640 for A, B, C, DRB1 and DQB1; some 540 for DQA1; over 600 for DPA1; and around 490 for DPB1. An earlier analysis of 587 of the donors used high-throughput TCR beta sequencing to judge whether each TCR beta V gene segment behaved as functional or pseudogenic. Rather than using new phenotypic data, the later analysis identified candidate immune exposures from TCR beta sequences and from how often those sequences occurred across donors. Every repertoire in the discovery cohort had been generated on one and the same sequencing platform. In a later genetic analysis, genome-wide SNP genotypes for about three fifths of the roughly 670 donors were used, and that subset was treated as a discovery cohort. To predict cytomegalovirus infection status, the study combined high-throughput TCR immunosequencing, statistical association of individual TCRs with disease status, and machine learning. In a later analysis, previously published TCR beta repertoires from more than 500 donors were re-analyzed and high-resolution HLA genotyping was added so that TCR occurrence patterns could be studied. Donor age, sex, ethnicity and CMV serostatus were compiled together with the repertoire data. Class I and class II HLA loci were covered by the typing at four-digit resolution. The study profiled the T cell repertoires of about 720 subjects by immunosequencing and related them to cytomegalovirus serostatus. Because of strong linkage in the cohort, a handful of DR-DQ haplotypes were treated as single units for association and clustering. Approximately 300 gigabases of sequencing data and tens of millions of unique TCR sequences were included in an early release covering over 600 HLA-typed donors.

The cohort was made up of around 720 healthy bone marrow donors. All cohort members were sampled while nominally healthy, although unrecorded immune exposures were likely present. The donor tested CMV seronegative and was one of the 352 seronegative cohort members. Every donor gave a peripheral blood sample, and the peripheral blood mononuclear cells from that sample were used for TCR beta sequencing. Genomic DNA was extracted from the blood cell samples with the Qiagen DNeasy Blood Extraction Kit. Note on this clone: Its specific antigen is unknown. No qualities accompany the bases; no much larger clone lies one base away.

The library was obtained by the immunoSEQ multiplex PCR assay. For the multiplex PCR, a mixture combining 60 forward primers for TCR Vbeta segments and 13 reverse primers for TCR Jbeta segments was used. The CDR3 region of rearranged TCR beta genes was amplified from genomic DNA by a multiplex PCR assay. The Illumina HiSeq System was used to sequence the amplified TCR beta libraries as 87-base-pair reads. As for the original processing: Across the 666 repertoires, a later analysis counted about 81 million unique TCR beta chains, around 11 million of which were shared by at least two donors. To remove PCR and sequencing errors, raw reads were error-corrected and collapsed into unique sequences using a nearest-neighbor algorithm that merged closely related sequences. To assign V, D and J gene segments, CDR3 sequences were aligned to IMGT reference sequences. Each retained sequence needed at least a six-nucleotide match to both a V gene segment and a J gene segment. Rearrangements were classified as productive when the CDR3 lacked stop codons and remained in frame with V and J, and all other rearrangements were classified as non-productive. CDR3 was defined according to IMGT convention as the region running from the second conserved V-encoded cysteine to the conserved J-encoded phenylalanine. The earlier analysis of about 560 of the donors excluded any sequence lacking an unambiguous match to a single V gene segment. In an earlier analysis of a few hundred of the donors, a V segment was called functional when productive rearrangements were above 56.7%, and segregating when the standard deviation between donors exceeded 5%. A statistical classification framework was built to diagnose cytomegalovirus status from the catalog of TCR beta chain sequences. V and J gene assignment, in a later analysis, came from comparing TCR nucleotide sequences with IMGT/GENE-DB human TR gene sequences. A later analysis assigned CDR3 sequences and most-parsimonious VDJ recombination scenarios with the TCRdist pipeline. In a later analysis, each TCR beta chain was defined by its CDR3 amino acid sequence together with its V-gene family, and reads lacking a unique V-gene family were excluded. As a way to deal with suspected cross-contamination and a sequencing artifact, a later analysis dropped hundreds of nucleotide sequences that were highly shared and had low generation probability. For each public chain, a later analysis derived a clonal expansion index from normalized ranks of inferred template counts within each repertoire. In a later analysis, generation probabilities were computed with a VDJ recombination model fitted to out-of-frame rearrangements, and the resulting probabilities were checked against IGoR. A later analysis scored TCR-TCR, TCR-HLA and TCR-CMV co-occurrence with hypergeometric tests, applying a repertoire-size bias correction to TCR pairs. To estimate false discovery rates, a later analysis permuted the HLA or CMV assignments 20 times. In a later analysis, co-occurring TCRs were grouped using DBSCAN, and TCRdist sequence similarity was added for clustering within HLA-allele-positive subsets. Co-occurrence clustering excluded repertoires with fewer than 30,000 or more than 120,000 public chains, plus five with anomalous nucleotide sharing. TCRdb carries this immuneACCESS record with in-frame sequences only. Its versions omit some clonotypes, under half of them owing to an unresolved V gene in the studies checked, with the rest unexplained. D and trimming come from the DNA, and the V and J calls and clone size come from that table. The sample yields 140,000 or so clones; roughly 76% were counted once. The ten largest account for 1.2% of the sample.

Overall study results and their limits: Compared with equally common non-associated chains, HLA-associated TCR beta chains in a later analysis were more clonally expanded and had lower generation probabilities. The authors suggested that the approach could potentially be generalized to other disease states and immunological phenotypes. In vitro tests confirmed that three of the cytomegalovirus-associated TCR beta chains recognize cytomegalovirus antigens. Correlated functional status among segregating V segments might reflect linkage disequilibrium, but an unknown experimental factor could not be ruled out. A further reported finding was that TCR beta sequences accurately predicted the HLA-A and HLA-B alleles for most subjects in the first cohort. A later genetic analysis associated a missense DCLRE1C variant with V-gene and J-gene trimming of TCR beta chains, and an independent cohort replicated the association. Broadly in line with IMGT annotations, most TCR beta V segments showed up in productive rearrangements about 87% or about 30% of the time in an earlier analysis of approximately 600 of the donors. A later analysis reported that several top co-occurrence clusters appeared linked to parvovirus B19, influenza, CMV and Epstein-Barr virus. This cohort had only TCR beta chains sequenced, and the lack of alpha or paired-chain data limited which features could be detected. Compared with the approximately 720-donor mean, donors in an Asian-associated ancestry cluster had fewer N-insertions in productive TCRs, according to a later genetic analysis. In a later analysis, 16,951 TCR beta sequences were associated with specific HLA alleles at a false discovery rate of 0.05. Across donors, most TCR sequences were observed very rarely, whereas some public TCRs were present in many individuals. A cluster of highly shared sequence variants was judged likely to represent a technical artifact of the sequencing pipeline. In a later analysis, the rate of TCR association differed among HLA loci, with DRB1 alleles having the most associated TCRs and HLA-C alleles having the fewest. Most CMV-associated TCR beta chains appeared to be HLA-restricted in a later analysis, and the HLA associations seemed to be driven largely by CMV exposure. Sequencing depth was assumed to be roughly uniform across donors in the presence/absence analyses, though that assumption may not hold. Because counts were too low, seventeen rarely observed V segments, including chromosome 9 orphons, were excluded from the earlier analysis of fewer than 650 of the donors. Cytomegalovirus status was reported to be diagnosed by the classifier with high specificity and sensitivity in both the original and validation cohorts. Because some donors lacked HLA typing at each locus, the association tests relied only on the typed subset. Assigning TCR associations to individual alleles was difficult when HLA alleles, especially DR and DQ, strongly co-occurred. The study listed 150 to 200 TCR beta chains as associated with cytomegalovirus. Some IMGT-functional V segments, including TRBV6-2 and TRBV6-3, could not be told apart with the 87-base-pair reads, so those segments were excluded. For the cohort, immune exposure information was limited to CMV serostatus.

The CDR3 spans 14 residues, from the cysteine through the phenylalanine. Only the CDR3 region is kept as DNA, spanning 42 bases read in frame from base 1. V lost 2 bases and J lost 5 bases; the stretch between them is 11 bases long. From a lookup of the germline V gene, CDR1 and CDR2 are MDHEN and SYDVKM. The chain uses TRBV28 and TRBJ2-3, with TRBD2 tentatively as D gene (6 bases match). The source of this sequence is a female donor in good health and CMV-seronegative. What was sequenced was PBMCs. The CDR3 here reads CASSLAGSGDTQYF. The DNA is as follows: TGTGCCAGCAGTTTAGCCGGGAGCGGAGATACGCAGTATTTT.